Each of the 18 T cell receptor beta chains below was sequenced from the same sample in a study of regulatory T cells in long-lasting Graves disease. The time point denotes: newly diagnosed GD, antithyroid drugs for less than 3 months. RNA isolated from PBMCs was used to make the TCR library. Sequencing libraries for TCR beta were prepared with iRepertoire HTBI primers and Arm-PCR of CDR3 regions. One entry per CDR3 protein, called by TCRdb with MiXCR from the multiplex PCR reads. The sample yields about 440,000 distinct CDR3 sequences, 14% to 15% seen once. A further study also used this sample, focusing on T cells in Graves' hyperthyroidism and ophthalmopathy.

The sample was peripheral blood mononuclear cells (PBMCs), taken at new diagnosis, from a patient treated with antithyroid drugs. These receptors were collected from a woman aged 25 to 39 with Graves disease.

This clonotype occurred a few times. This sequence joins TRBV24-1 and TRBJ2-7; TRBD1 matches 8 bases. CDR3 size: 13 residues. After removal of 6 bases from V and 4 bases from J, the junction contained 4 bases not matched to a gene. Germline CDR1 KGHDR, CDR2 SFDVKD. The CDR3 loop is CATSPTGEYEQYF. Here the CDR3 DNA reads TGTGCCACCAGTCCGACAGGGGAGTACGAGCAGTACTTC.

The V gene is TRBV19, the J gene TRBJ1-5; D gene uncertain. The CDR3 spans 15 residues. V shed 4 bases and J shed 4 bases, with 14 bases lying between them. Germline V gene lookup returns CDR1 LNHDA and CDR2 SQIVND (reference sequence). The CDR3 sequence is CASSTEPTGNQPQHF. CDR3 DNA: TGTGCCAGTAGTACCGAACCCACGGGGAATCAGCCCCAGCATTTT.

This clonotype turned up a few times. The chain employs TRBV20-1 and TRBJ2-5; TRBD1 is a possible D gene (6 bases). This CDR3 region has 13 residues. Germline CDR1 and CDR2: DFQATT and SNEGSKA (reference sequence). V shed 7 bases and J shed 12 bases, with 24 bases lying between them. CDR3 nucleotides: TGCAGTGGGACAGTCAGCTCGTTCGGCCGGGAGTACTTC. Its translation is CSGTVSSFGREYF.

This chain links TRBV12-3 or TRBV12-4 with TRBJ2-3, with 14 positions matching TRBD2. This CDR3 contains 18 residues. The junction had 8 bases not matched to a gene; V was cut back by 6 bases and J by 0 bases. CDR3 DNA sequence: TGTGCCAGCAGCAACCGGACTAGCGGGAGGAAAAGCACAGATACGCAGTATTTT. It yields the protein CASSNRTSGRKSTDTQYF.

About this clonotype itself: This could be a read error, since a much larger clone is one nucleotide away. The final CDR3 position lacks the conserved phenylalanine or tryptophan, pointing to a likely read error. V usage is TRBV13 and J usage is TRBJ2-7; TRBD1 is a possible D gene (5 bases). The V and J ends lost 5 bases and 0 bases respectively, with 11 bases between them. Germline V gene lookup returns CDR1 PRHDT and CDR2 FYEKMQ (reference sequence). CDR3 length: 14 residues. The CDR3 region is CASSDRSLSYEQYL. The CDR3 nucleotides read TGTGCCAGCAGCGACAGAAGCCTCTCCTACGAGCAGTACCTC.

The J gene is TRBJ2-1, the V gene TRBV11-3, with TRBD2 matching 9 bases. The CDR3 totals 16 residues. Germline loops: CDR1 SGHNT, CDR2 YENEEA. The V and J ends lost 7 bases and 3 bases, in that order; junction bases with no gene match: 10. The CDR3 sequence: CASTSRGLAYYNEQFF. For the CDR3, the DNA is TGTGCCAGCACCTCCCGAGGACTAGCGTACTACAATGAGCAGTTCTTC.

This clonotype was recorded many times. The chain employs TRBV24-1 and TRBJ2-2; TRBD2 might be the D (6 bases). This CDR3 is 18 amino acids long. Germline V gene lookup returns CDR1 KGHDR and CDR2 SFDVKD. V lost 3 bases to trimming and J lost 2 bases, with 18 bases between them. In DNA, the CDR3 is TGTGCCACCAGTGATAATCTGTGGTGGAGGGGAAACACCGGGGAGCTGTTTTTT. Residues: CATSDNLWWRGNTGELFF.

Details on this clonotype: At one boundary the junction diverges from the germline segment, which might be a read error. The V and J genes are TRBV5-1 and TRBJ2-6, with 7 bases identical to TRBD1. CDR1 and CDR2 (germline): SGHRS, YFSETQ. This CDR3 contains 17 residues. The CDR3 here is CASSLGRGSSGANVLTF. Here the CDR3 DNA reads TGCGCCAGCAGCTTGGGCAGGGGGAGCTCTGGAGCCAACGTCCTGACTTTC.

This clonotype was counted only a few times. This rearrangement joins TRBV30 to TRBJ2-2, with D perhaps TRBD1 (6 bases). V was clipped by 2 bases and J by 4 bases, with 11 bases between them. The CDR3 length is 14 residues. CDR1 and CDR2 from the germline V gene are GTSNPN and SVGIG (reference sequence). In nucleotides, the CDR3 is TGTGCCTGGAGTTCTGGACAGTTCACCGGGGAGCTGTTTTTT. This encodes CAWSSGQFTGELFF.

The chain recombines TRBV15 with TRBJ2-7; 10 positions agree with TRBD2. The CDR3 has 17 amino acids. J was trimmed by 2 bases and V by 1 base; bases with no gene match: 8. From germline, CDR1 is LNHNV and CDR2 YYDKDF (reference sequence). The CDR3 sequence: CATSRGSASGSPYEQYF. As DNA, the CDR3 is TGTGCCACCAGCAGAGGGTCGGCTAGCGGGAGCCCCTACGAGCAGTACTTC.

This clonotype was recorded many times. V usage is TRBV10-1 and J usage is TRBJ2-7; 7 nucleotides agree with TRBD2. This CDR3 contains 13 residues. The germline gives CDR1 WNHNN, CDR2 SYGVQD (reference sequence). V shed 2 bases, J shed 12 bases, and the junction held 10 bases outside the gene matches. The CDR3 nucleotides are TGCGCCAGCAGTGAGCTCCAGTGGGGAGGGCTGTACTTC. Translation gives CASSELQWGGLYF.

This clonotype was picked up many times. The gene calls are TRBV15 and TRBJ1-5; D gene uncertain. CDR1 and CDR2 (germline): LNHNV, YYDKDF (reference sequence). This CDR3 is 17 amino acids long. The ends were cut back, 0 bases at V and 2 bases at J, with 14 bases in the middle. The CDR3 coding sequence is TGTGCCACCAGCAGAGATCTGGGGATTAGTCGCAATCAGCCCCAGCATTTT. It codes for CATSRDLGISRNQPQHF.

This clonotype was counted only a few times. The rearrangement joins TRBV20-1 to TRBJ1-5; D is possibly TRBD1 (5 bases). Germline V gene lookup returns CDR1 DFQATT and CDR2 SNEGSKA (reference sequence). Trimming left V 5 bases short and J 2 bases short, with 22 bases between. The CDR3 extends over 17 amino acids. CDR3 in amino acids: CSAVAPGPGLGNQPQHF. The CDR3 nucleotides are TGCAGTGCTGTAGCTCCGGGACCGGGTTTGGGCAATCAGCCCCAGCATTTT.

The V gene is TRBV6-1, the J gene TRBJ2-3, with TRBD1 matching 9 bases. Per the germline V gene, CDR1 is MNHNS and CDR2 is SASEGT. The CDR3 sequence is 16 residues long. The trim removed 6 bases at V and 1 base at J, leaving 8 bases unmatched. The CDR3 DNA follows: TGTGCCAGCAGCGCCGTGGACAGGGGCGGCACAGATACGCAGTATTTT. As protein: CASSAVDRGGTDTQYF.

In its sample, this clonotype was seen many times. This chain joins TRBV20-1 and TRBJ1-4, with TRBD1 identical over 10 bases. This CDR3 contains 15 residues. V lost 6 bases, J lost 7 bases, and 11 bases stayed unmatched. Germline V gene lookup returns CDR1 DFQATT and CDR2 SNEGSKA (reference sequence). The CDR3 nucleotides are TGCAGTGCCCATTACTTGACAGGGGGCGGTGAAAAACTGTTTTTT. It yields the protein CSAHYLTGGGEKLFF.

This clonotype showed up just a few times. V and J are TRBV20-1 and TRBJ2-2; no clear D. This CDR3 is 12 amino acids long. CDR1 and CDR2 from the germline V gene are DFQATT and SNEGSKA (reference sequence). CDR3 sequence reads: CSVVRNTGELFF. In DNA form, the CDR3 reads TGCAGCGTTGTACGGAACACCGGGGAGCTGTTTTTT.

This clonotype was seen at least ten times. V and J are TRBV7-9 and TRBJ2-1, with 7 bases lining up with TRBD1. Looked up from germline, CDR1 is SEHNR and CDR2 is FQNEAQ (reference sequence). J was trimmed by 10 bases and V by 5 bases; bases with no gene match: 14. The CDR3 runs 15 residues. The CDR3: CASSPGGAASTEQFF. The CDR3 DNA sequence: TGTGCCAGCAGCCCAGGGGGTGCGGCGAGTACCGAGCAGTTCTTC.

This clonotype has more than one count but fewer than ten. This rearrangement joins TRBV24-1 to TRBJ2-1; 8 bases are a match to TRBD2. CDR1 is KGHDR, CDR2 SFDVKD, per germline. This CDR3 region has 14 residues. V shed 5 bases, J shed 6 bases, and the junction held 5 bases outside the gene matches. CDR3 in DNA: TGTGCCACCAGTGCGGGAGGGCCTCTCAATGAGCAGTTCTTC. Its protein product is CATSAGGPLNEQFF.